This entry lists 17 T cell receptor beta chains sequenced from one sample in a study of CD8 T cells in ankylosing spondylitis. TCRdb fed the 5' RACE reads into MiXCR, producing one record per CDR3 protein. This sample has some 150,000 distinct CDR3 sequences; about an eighth occur once, and the top ten carry 4.1%. The sample consisted of blood, either unsorted or a sorted T cell fraction (not recorded which). These TCRs come from a female donor with ankylosing spondylitis or in good health (not recorded which).

V and J are TRBV7-3 and TRBJ2-1; 14 bases are shared with TRBD2. Germline values: CDR1 SGHTA, CDR2 FQGTGA. CDR3 length: 15 residues. V gave up 4 bases and J gave up 7 bases; unmatched junction bases: 3. The CDR3 loop reads CASSSRLAGGNEQFF. The CDR3 nucleotides read TGTGCCAGCAGCTCAAGACTAGCGGGAGGGAATGAGCAGTTCTTC.

This clonotype came up many times. The V call is TRBV12-3 or TRBV12-4, the J call TRBJ2-2, with unresolved D. Trimming shortened V by 5 bases and J by 0 bases, and 4 bases separated the two germline ends. CDR3 size: 13 residues. CDR3 sequence (DNA): TGTGCCAGCAGTCCCACGAACACCGGGGAGCTGTTTTTT. Protein sequence: CASSPTNTGELFF.

This clonotype came up many times. V usage is TRBV18 and J usage is TRBJ2-7, with 11 bases that match TRBD2. The V gene's germline CDR1 is KGHSH and CDR2 LQKENI. There are 15 residues in the CDR3. With 3 bases clipped from V and 3 bases from J, the junction kept 4 bases outside the gene matches. This chain's CDR3 is CASSPGTSGFYEQYF. The CDR3, as DNA: TGTGCCAGCTCACCCGGGACTAGCGGATTCTACGAGCAGTACTTC. The entire variable domain, with the rest obtained from reference TRBV18 and TRBJ2-7, is as follows: NAGVMQNPRHLVRRRGQEARLRCSPMKGHSHVYWYRQLPEEGLKFMVYLQKENIIDESGMPKERFSAEFPKEGPSILRIQQVVRGDSAAYFCASSPGTSGFYEQYFGPGTRLTVT.

This clonotype showed up many times. CDR3 in amino acids: CASSVYPSGRMDRDNEQFF. The CDR3, as DNA: TGTGCCAGCAGCGTATACCCTAGCGGGAGGATGGATAGGGACAATGAGCAGTTCTTC. The gene calls are TRBV9 and TRBJ2-1; 11 bases are shared with TRBD2. V was clipped by 1 base and J by 5 bases; unmatched bases: 14. The CDR3 sequence is 19 residues long. CDR1 is SGDLS, CDR2 YYNGEE, per germline.

This clonotype has ten or more counts. The V and J genes are TRBV10-1 and TRBJ1-2, with a possible D match to TRBD1 (6 bases). The V gene lost 4 bases and the J gene lost 7 bases, with 13 bases spanning the gap. The CDR3 length is 13 residues. Germline CDR1 reads WNHNN; CDR2 reads SYGVQD (reference sequence). The CDR3 nucleotides are TGCGCCAGCAGTGGACACAGGGAGGCTGGCTACACCTTC. Its translation is CASSGHREAGYTF.

There are many counts of this clonotype. The J gene is TRBJ2-1, the V gene TRBV5-6; 9 bases agree with TRBD2. Trimming at V came to 6 bases and at J to 5 bases, leaving 9 bases not matched to a gene. CDR3 size: 15 residues. Germline loops: CDR1 SGHDT, CDR2 YYEEEE. The CDR3 reads CASIDRTSADNEQFF. The CDR3 DNA sequence: TGTGCCAGCATCGACCGGACTAGCGCAGACAATGAGCAGTTCTTC.

This clonotype was seen at least ten times. This rearrangement joins TRBV7-2 to TRBJ2-5; TRBD1 matches at 9 bases. Germline-derived CDR1 and CDR2 are SGHTA and FQGNSA. V lost 0 bases to trimming and J lost 5 bases; unmatched junction nucleotides: 4. The CDR3 spans 15 residues. The CDR3 DNA sequence: TGTGCCAGCAGCTTAGCGGGGACAGGGAAGGAGACCCAGTACTTC. Amino acid sequence: CASSLAGTGKETQYF.

The V and J genes are TRBV2 and TRBJ2-1, with TRBD2 identical over 7 bases. The germline CDR1 and CDR2 sequences are SNHLY and FYNNEI. V shed 1 base and J 2 bases; nucleotides not matched to a gene: 2. The CDR3 consists of 15 residues. This CDR3 reads CASSEGTSPYNEQFF. Here the CDR3 DNA reads TGTGCCAGCAGTGAAGGGACTAGTCCCTACAATGAGCAGTTCTTC.

The table lists this clonotype with many counts. This rearrangement joins TRBV20-1 to TRBJ1-6, with D maybe TRBD1 (6 bases). V was trimmed by 6 bases and J by 7 bases, leaving 16 bases between them. This CDR3 is 14 amino acids long. Germline loops: CDR1 DFQATT, CDR2 SNEGSKA (reference sequence). The CDR3 bases are TGCAGTGCCGTGAGCGGACAGACGAATTCACCCCTCCACTTT. Residues: CSAVSGQTNSPLHF.

This clonotype was seen a handful of times. The V call is TRBV28, the J call TRBJ2-1; no reliable D call. The V gene's germline CDR1 is MDHEN and CDR2 SYDVKM. V lost 2 bases, J lost 4 bases, and 9 bases lay in between. The CDR3 runs to 14 residues. CDR3 sequence (DNA): TGTGCCAGCAGTTTACCGGTTTCGTACAATGAGCAGTTCTTC. It translates to CASSLPVSYNEQFF.

This clonotype was recorded many times. This rearrangement joins TRBV20-1 to TRBJ2-1; TRBD1 matches 9 bases. The J segment lost 0 bases and the V segment lost 6 bases, leaving 6 bases of the junction unmatched. CDR1 is DFQATT and CDR2 is SNEGSKA in the germline V gene (reference sequence). This CDR3 is 15 amino acids long. The DNA for the CDR3 is TGCAGTGCCGTAGGGGGACAGGGCTCCTACAATGAGCAGTTCTTC. It specifies CSAVGGQGSYNEQFF.

There are many counts of this clonotype. The CDR3 coding sequence is TGCAGTGCTAGGCCCGGGGGAGTGGACAATCAGCCCCAGCATTTT. This encodes CSARPGGVDNQPQHF. This chain connects TRBV20-1 to TRBJ1-5; possibly TRBD1 for D (5 bases). V was pared by 3 bases and J by 3 bases, with 15 bases between. The germline V gene has CDR1 DFQATT and CDR2 SNEGSKA (reference sequence). The CDR3 loop spans 15 amino acids.

This clonotype was counted many times. The chain joins TRBV9 to TRBJ2-1; TRBD1 aligns across 7 bases. Per the germline V gene, CDR1 is SGDLS and CDR2 is YYNGEE. This CDR3 comprises 15 residues. J was trimmed by 6 bases and V by 0 bases; bases with no gene match: 6. This chain's CDR3 is CASSVAQGVPNEQFF. The CDR3 nucleotides are TGTGCCAGCAGCGTAGCCCAGGGGGTCCCCAATGAGCAGTTCTTC.

This clonotype was detected many times. The chain carries TRBV5-1 and TRBJ1-5; D gene ambiguous. Germline values: CDR1 SGHRS, CDR2 YFSETQ. The CDR3 covers 15 residues. The V and J ends lost 0 bases and 0 bases respectively, with 7 bases between them. In DNA, the CDR3 is TGCGCCAGCAGCTTGGACAGCAATAGCAATCAGCCCCAGCATTTT. It specifies CASSLDSNSNQPQHF.

This clonotype was seen many times. The rearrangement links TRBV6-2 or TRBV6-3 to TRBJ2-2; D is unclear. CDR1 MNHEY and CDR2 SVGEGT come from the germline V gene. Trimming shortened V by 4 bases and J by 2 bases, and 14 bases separated the two germline ends. The CDR3 extends over 16 amino acids. CDR3 amino acids: CASSLMKKTNTGELFF. CDR3 in DNA: TGTGCCAGCAGTTTGATGAAGAAGACTAACACCGGGGAGCTGTTTTTT.

This clonotype has just a few counts. This sequence joins TRBV6-1 and TRBJ1-2; 9 nucleotides align to TRBD1. J lost 3 bases, V lost 7 bases, and 6 bases had no gene match. Germline CDR1 is MNHNS and CDR2 is SASEGT. This CDR3 is 14 amino acids long. The CDR3 nucleotides are TGTGCCAGCACCCCACAGGGGGCCTACTATGGCTACACCTTC. It is translated as CASTPQGAYYGYTF.

At least ten counts were recorded for this clonotype. The chain uses TRBV20-1 and TRBJ1-3, with 8 bases matching TRBD1. Germline values: CDR1 DFQATT, CDR2 SNEGSKA (reference sequence). The CDR3 has 16 amino acids. The J segment lost 0 bases and the V segment lost 3 bases, leaving 7 bases of the junction unmatched. CDR3 DNA sequence: TGCAGTGCTAGGGGAACAGGGGGGATCTCTGGAAACACCATATATTTT. Protein product: CSARGTGGISGNTIYF.